A single sample gave rise to the 13 T cell receptor beta chains below, sequenced in a study of blood T cell repertoires in COVID-19. Clones were sequenced by immunoSEQ multiplex PCR, and TCRdb holds only the in-frame ones, with some missing. The sample shows around 140,000 clones, 88% of them seen only once. Sequencing was done on a sample of peripheral blood. These receptors were taken from a woman aged 50 to 60 with acute or convalescent COVID-19.

The chain joins TRBV4-1 to TRBJ2-7; 8 positions agree with TRBD2. The CDR3 totals 15 residues. The V and J ends lost 0 bases and 3 bases, in that order; junction bases with no gene match: 4. Per the germline V gene, CDR1 is MGHRA and CDR2 is YSYEKL. The CDR3 protein is CASSQDTSGYYEQYF. The CDR3 DNA sequence: TGCGCCAGCAGCCAAGATACTAGCGGATACTACGAGCAGTACTTC.

The chain recombines TRBV2 with TRBJ1-4; tentatively, D is TRBD1 (5 bases). V shed 1 base and J shed 7 bases, with 22 bases lying between them. This CDR3 has 18 residues. CDR1 SNHLY and CDR2 FYNNEI come from the germline V gene. CDR3 residues: CASSEDPPGKATGEKLFF. In DNA, the CDR3 is TGTGCCAGCAGTGAAGACCCCCCGGGCAAAGCCACAGGTGAAAAACTGTTTTTT.

The V gene is TRBV18, the J gene TRBJ1-5; weak D call: TRBD1 (6 bases). The V gene lost 6 bases and the J gene lost 6 bases, with 15 bases spanning the gap. CDR3 length equals 14 residues. The germline CDR1 and CDR2 sequences are KGHSH and LQKENI. The CDR3 sequence: CASSPDSSAQPQHF. As DNA, the CDR3 is TGTGCCAGCTCCCCGGACAGTTCGGCTCAGCCCCAGCATTTT.

The chain couples TRBV2 to TRBJ2-5; 7 nucleotides align to TRBD2. The CDR3 is made up of 14 amino acids. Germline V gene lookup returns CDR1 SNHLY and CDR2 FYNNEI. The V and J ends lost 6 bases and 5 bases, in that order; junction bases with no gene match: 9. The CDR3 region is CASRALAGAETQYF. The CDR3 nucleotides are TGTGCCAGCAGGGCCTTGGCGGGAGCTGAGACCCAGTACTTC.

The sample holds one count of this clone. CDR3 in DNA: TGTGCCAGCAGCTCCTCCCTAGGGGGACTAGCGGAGAGGAATGAGCAGTTCTTC. Protein product: CASSSSLGGLAERNEQFF. The chain links TRBV7-2 to TRBJ2-1; 11 bases agree with TRBD2. Germline V gene sequence: CDR1 SGHTA, CDR2 FQGNSA. The CDR3 runs to 18 residues. V gave up 4 bases and J gave up 7 bases; unmatched junction bases: 15.

For the CDR3, the DNA is TGTGCCAGCAGTCAGGTCTCTGGGGCCAACGTCCTGACTTTC. It translates to CASSQVSGANVLTF. V and J are TRBV5-4 and TRBJ2-6; D gene uncertain. Germline V gives CDR1 SGHNT, CDR2 YYREEE (reference sequence). The CDR3 extends over 14 amino acids. Trimming pared 5 bases from V and 0 bases from J, leaving 6 bases between.

This clone has only one observation. This chain joins TRBV19 and TRBJ1-5; TRBD1 is a possible D gene (5 bases). V was trimmed by 7 bases and J by 11 bases, leaving 21 bases between them. Looked up from germline, CDR1 is LNHDA and CDR2 is SQIVND (reference sequence). CDR3 length: 14 amino acids. This CDR3 reads CASTFRRGGMAQHF. CDR3 bases: TGTGCCAGTACCTTCCGACGGGGGGGAATGGCCCAGCATTTT.

V gene TRBV5-4 combines with J gene TRBJ1-4, with a tentative D call TRBD1 (6 bases). This CDR3 contains 17 residues. The germline CDR1 and CDR2 sequences are SGHNT and YYREEE (reference sequence). With 4 bases removed from V and 5 bases from J, the gap between germline ends came to 21 bases. In DNA, the CDR3 is TGTGCCAGCAGCGCCAGAGACAATACAGGGTTCAATGAAAAACTGTTTTTT. This sequence encodes CASSARDNTGFNEKLFF.

The chain links TRBV4-2 to TRBJ2-7; D possibly corresponds to TRBD1 (6 bases). Trimming cost V 0 bases and J 5 bases, with 17 bases left between them. Germline V gene sequence: CDR1 LGHNA, CDR2 YNFKEQ. This CDR3 contains 16 residues. Written as DNA, the CDR3 is TGTGCCAGCAGCCAAGATCTCCCAGGGGCTAAACACGAGCAGTACTTC. Translation: CASSQDLPGAKHEQYF.

This chain connects TRBV7-3 to TRBJ2-3; perhaps TRBD2 as D (5 bases). This CDR3 spans 13 amino acids. Trimming cost V 8 bases and J 2 bases, with 11 bases left between them. The germline V gene has CDR1 SGHTA and CDR2 FQGTGA. The CDR3 nucleotides are TGTGCCAGCGGGGAGAGGAACACAGATACGCAGTATTTT. This encodes CASGERNTDTQYF.

The table lists this clone with a few counts. V is TRBV27 and J is TRBJ1-5; D gene unclear. This CDR3 spans 15 amino acids. Germline CDR1 is MNHEY and CDR2 is SMNVEV (reference sequence). V lost 5 bases to trimming and J lost 2 bases, with 13 bases between them. The CDR3 reads CASSPLAVGNQPQHF. CDR3 coding DNA: TGTGCCAGCAGTCCCCTCGCGGTAGGCAATCAGCCCCAGCATTTT.

In the case of this clone: Other DNA sequences of this sample code for an identical CDR3. The V call is TRBV11-3, the J call TRBJ2-2; tentative D call: TRBD1 (6 bases). The CDR3 extends over 14 amino acids. Germline-derived CDR1 and CDR2 are SGHNT and YENEEA. Trimming took 0 bases from V and 5 from J, leaving 7 bases between them. The CDR3 region is CASSLEGGTGELFF. As DNA, the CDR3 is TGTGCCAGCAGCTTAGAAGGGGGAACCGGGGAGCTGTTTTTT.

The J gene is TRBJ1-4, the V gene TRBV2, with TRBD1 as a possible D gene (5 bases). V lost 1 base and J lost 3, with 15 bases in between. The CDR3 is 17 residues long. Germline CDR1 reads SNHLY; CDR2 reads FYNNEI. The CDR3 protein is CASSEDGPRAANEKLFF. CDR3 in DNA: TGTGCCAGCAGTGAAGACGGACCCAGGGCGGCTAATGAAAAACTGTTTTTT.